This TCR beta chain derives from a study of CD8+ T cells in alopecia areata. Study-wide background: The protocol delivered tofacitinib for 6 to 18 months, then withdrew it for 6 months.

This clone was counted only a few times. Described treatment: oral pan-JAK inhibitor, 5-10 mg twice daily. cDNA prepared by RNA extraction and subsequent reverse transcription served as the template for sequencing. Clones were sequenced by immunoSEQ multiplex PCR, and TCRdb holds only the in-frame ones, with some missing. The sample records around 270,000 clones, 58% being singletons. The V gene lost 0 bases and the J gene lost 5 bases, with 11 bases spanning the gap. The CDR3 extends over 15 amino acids. The germline V gene encodes CDR1 SGHNT and CDR2 YENEEA. This TCR was recovered from a human donor with alopecia areata. The material sequenced was CD4+ T cells sorted from blood, taken at week 24, from a patient treated with tofacitinib. The V gene is TRBV11-3, the J gene TRBJ1-5; possible D gene TRBD1, 5 bases. This CDR3 is CASSLDEGSYQPQHF. The DNA for the CDR3 is TGTGCCAGCAGCTTAGATGAGGGGAGTTATCAGCCCCAGCATTTT.